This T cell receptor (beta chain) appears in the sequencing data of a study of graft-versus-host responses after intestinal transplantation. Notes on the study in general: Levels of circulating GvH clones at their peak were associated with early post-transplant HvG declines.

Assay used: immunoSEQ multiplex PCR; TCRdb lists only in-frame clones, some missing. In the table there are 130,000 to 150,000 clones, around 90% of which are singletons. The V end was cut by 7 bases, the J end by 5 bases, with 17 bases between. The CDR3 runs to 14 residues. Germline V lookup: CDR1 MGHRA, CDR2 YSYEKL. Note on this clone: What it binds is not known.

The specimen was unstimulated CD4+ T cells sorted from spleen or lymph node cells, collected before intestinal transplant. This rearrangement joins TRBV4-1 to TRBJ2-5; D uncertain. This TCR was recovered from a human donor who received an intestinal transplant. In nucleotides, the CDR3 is TGCGCCAGCATGCCCCACTCTTCATGGGAGACCCAGTACTTC. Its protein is CASMPHSSWETQYF.